What follows are 30 T cell receptor beta chains derived from one specimen sequenced in a study of regulatory T cells in long-lasting Graves disease. Time point defined: persistent/refractory GD, antithyroid drugs over 5 years with positive TRAb. After RNA was extracted from PBMCs, the TCR library was made from it. Assembly of TCR beta libraries relied on iRepertoire HTBI primers together with Arm-PCR of CDR3 regions. TCRdb re-called the multiplex PCR reads through MiXCR, storing one row per CDR3 protein. Here the sample spans 350,000 to 500,000 distinct CDR3 sequences, 20% to 25% being singletons. The starting material was peripheral blood mononuclear cells (PBMCs), obtained when the disease was refractory, from a patient treated with antithyroid drugs. Receptors originate from a female donor with Graves disease.

This clonotype was counted many times. The chain uses TRBV28 and TRBJ1-4; D not resolved. This CDR3 has 13 residues. V lost 5 bases and J 4 bases, leaving 8 bases between the germline ends. Germline CDR1 and CDR2: MDHEN and SYDVKM. The CDR3 nucleotides read TGTGCCAGCAGTCCTCCGGGTAATGAAAAACTGTTTTTT. Translation gives CASSPPGNEKLFF. The variable domain in full, completed from reference TRBV28 and TRBJ1-4, reads DVKVTQSSRYLVKRTGEKVFLECVQDMDHENMFWYRQDPGLGLRLIYFSYDVKMKEKGDIPEGYSVSREKKERFSLILESASTNQTSMYLCASSPPGNEKLFFGSGTQLSVL.

The V gene is TRBV30, the J gene TRBJ1-3, with 8 bases identical to TRBD1. This CDR3 contains 14 residues. Germline V gene lookup returns CDR1 GTSNPN and CDR2 SVGIG (reference sequence). J gave up 12 bases and V 0 bases, and 10 bases lay outside the gene matches. DNA for the CDR3: TGTGCCTGGAGTGTCGGACAGGGACCATACGGCATATATTTT. Translation: CAWSVGQGPYGIYF.

This sequence joins TRBV28 and TRBJ1-4, with TRBD1 matching 10 bases. The CDR3 spans 14 residues. Germline trimming cut 6 bases from V and 5 bases from J; bases unmatched to any gene: 3. Germline assignment: CDR1 MDHEN and CDR2 SYDVKM. The CDR3 region is CASSPDRGNEKLFF. CDR3 in DNA: TGTGCCAGCAGCCCGGACAGGGGGAATGAAAAACTGTTTTTT.

This clonotype was found a few times. V and J are TRBV3-1 and TRBJ2-4; 7 nucleotides agree with TRBD2. Per the germline V gene, CDR1 is LGHDT and CDR2 is YNNKEL (reference sequence). V was pared by 4 bases and J by 5 bases, with 11 bases of the junction left unmatched. The CDR3 is 16 amino acids. CDR3 amino acids: CASSPTAGRAQNIQYF. Written as DNA, the CDR3 is TGTGCCAGCAGCCCAACCGCGGGGAGGGCTCAAAACATTCAGTACTTC.

This clonotype appeared many times. The chain couples TRBV2 to TRBJ2-5; D may correspond to TRBD1 or TRBD2 (6 bases each). The germline CDR1 and CDR2 sequences are SNHLY and FYNNEI. The CDR3 is 15 amino acids. Trimming pared 5 bases from V and 5 bases from J, leaving 18 bases between. CDR3 sequence reads: CASSPFGGAGETQYF. CDR3 in DNA: TGTGCCAGCAGTCCATTCGGGGGCGCAGGGGAGACCCAGTACTTC.

This clonotype came up once. J is TRBJ2-1 and V is TRBV14; D is unclear. Germline loops: CDR1 SGHDN, CDR2 FVKESK. V was cut by 5 bases and J by 8 bases, with 10 bases left in between. This CDR3 is 12 amino acids long. The CDR3 sequence: CASSSSFYEQFF. CDR3 nucleotides: TGTGCCAGCAGCTCTTCCTTCTATGAGCAGTTCTTC.

The rearrangement joins TRBV19 to TRBJ1-5; D unresolved. Germline-derived CDR1 and CDR2 are LNHDA and SQIVND (reference sequence). The V gene lost 10 bases and the J gene lost 3 bases, with 13 bases spanning the gap. This CDR3 has 13 amino acids. The CDR3 reads CATLGGINQPQHF. The CDR3 bases are TGTGCCACCCTGGGAGGGATCAATCAGCCCCAGCATTTT.

This clonotype was seen many times. The chain combines TRBV28 with TRBJ2-7; TRBD2 matches at 7 bases. After removal of 2 bases from V and 3 bases from J, the junction contained 13 bases not matched to a gene. Germline V lookup: CDR1 MDHEN, CDR2 SYDVKM. The CDR3 consists of 17 residues. CDR3 sequence: CASSLPPRSRGIYEQYF. The CDR3 bases are TGTGCCAGCAGTTTACCGCCCAGGTCGCGGGGGATCTACGAGCAGTACTTC.

The chain links TRBV19 to TRBJ2-6, with D unresolved. Trimming removed 5 bases from V and 0 bases from J, with 11 bases in between. The V gene's germline CDR1 is LNHDA and CDR2 SQIVND (reference sequence). This CDR3 contains 16 residues. CDR3 loop: CASSVVRNSGANVLTF. For the CDR3, the DNA is TGTGCCAGTAGTGTAGTGAGGAACTCTGGGGCCAACGTCCTGACTTTC.

This clonotype has more than one count but fewer than ten. The V and J genes are TRBV20-1 and TRBJ2-7; D possibly corresponds to TRBD2 (5 bases). The V end lost 3 bases, the J end lost 4 bases, and 13 bases lay between the germline ends. The CDR3 runs 13 residues. Germline V gene lookup returns CDR1 DFQATT and CDR2 SNEGSKA (reference sequence). The DNA of the CDR3 is TGCAGTGCTAGGCCCCGGACTGGTTACGAGCAGTACTTC. As protein: CSARPRTGYEQYF.

The sample holds many counts of this clonotype. This rearrangement joins TRBV28 to TRBJ2-7; TRBD2 aligns across 8 bases. The ends lost 7 bases at V and 6 bases at J; junction bases unmatched: 8. Germline V gives CDR1 MDHEN, CDR2 SYDVKM. The CDR3 is made up of 13 amino acids. Written as DNA, the CDR3 is TGTGCCAGCAAACCCGGGGGGGTTGGCGAGCAGTACTTC. Its protein product is CASKPGGVGEQYF.

This clonotype has a count of ten or more. The V gene is TRBV5-4, the J gene TRBJ2-5; a weak D match, TRBD1 (5 bases). The CDR3 has 15 residues. The germline V gene has CDR1 SGHNT and CDR2 YYREEE (reference sequence). Trimming cost V 6 bases and J 4 bases, with 19 bases left between them. The CDR3 region has the DNA TGTGCCAGCATGTCTGCCCAGGAAGGGGCAGAGACCCAGTACTTC. Translation: CASMSAQEGAETQYF.

About this clonotype itself: A read error may be the cause here, since a much bigger clone is one base away. This chain's CDR3 is CASSFGPDRPNYDYTF. The DNA of the CDR3 is TGTGCCAGCAGTTTTGGTCCGGACAGGCCTAACTATGACTACACCTTC. J is TRBJ1-2 and V is TRBV10-3; 7 bases fit TRBD1. The CDR3 is 16 residues long. CDR1 is ENHRY and CDR2 is SYGVKD in the germline V gene.

This clonotype was counted ten times or more. V usage is TRBV2 and J usage is TRBJ1-5; D is perhaps TRBD1 (5 bases). In germline, CDR1 is SNHLY, CDR2 FYNNEI. There are 15 residues in the CDR3. Trimming cost V 3 bases and J 3 bases, with 12 bases left between them. CDR3 sequence: CASSEGRSNNQPQHF. The CDR3 DNA reads as TGTGCCAGCAGTGAGGGGCGATCGAACAATCAGCCCCAGCATTTT.

This clonotype has at least ten counts. V usage is TRBV28 and J usage is TRBJ2-5, with D perhaps assigned TRBD1 or TRBD2 (7 bases each). CDR3 size: 16 residues. Germline V gives CDR1 MDHEN, CDR2 SYDVKM. V was shortened by 7 bases and J by 3 bases, with 21 bases between the two germline ends. As DNA, the CDR3 is TGTGCCAGCACCAAAGGGCTTCCAGGGGGGGAAGAGACCCAGTACTTC. Its protein is CASTKGLPGGEETQYF.

Ten or more counts support this clonotype. The rearrangement uses TRBV28 and TRBJ2-5, with D unresolved. Trimming stripped 1 base from V and 1 base from J, with 13 bases between. The CDR3 spans 16 residues. Germline V CDR1 and CDR2: MDHEN, SYDVKM. The DNA of the CDR3 is TGTGCCAGCAGTTTATTAAAGGCCCGAGGCCAAGAGACCCAGTACTTC. This translates into CASSLLKARGQETQYF.

This clonotype was detected a few times. V is TRBV3-1 and J is TRBJ1-3; D gene unclear. Germline CDR1 and CDR2: LGHDT and YNNKEL (reference sequence). V lost 4 bases and J lost 4, with 8 bases in between. The CDR3 sequence is 13 residues long. CDR3 in amino acids: CASSPENGNTIYF. In nucleotides, the CDR3 is TGTGCCAGCAGCCCAGAGAACGGAAACACCATATATTTT.

V and J are TRBV25-1 and TRBJ1-2; 8 positions match TRBD1. The J segment lost 4 bases and the V segment lost 4 bases, leaving 5 bases of the junction unmatched. CDR1 and CDR2 (germline): MGHDK, SYGVNS. The CDR3 has 14 amino acids. The CDR3 region is CASSGGTGAYGYTF. The CDR3 DNA is TGTGCCAGCAGTGGAGGGACAGGAGCCTATGGCTACACCTTC.

This clonotype was detected many times. The rearrangement uses TRBV2 and TRBJ2-2, with 9 bases matching TRBD1. Germline V CDR1 and CDR2: SNHLY, FYNNEI. The CDR3 runs to 16 residues. V was pared by 8 bases and J by 4 bases, with 11 bases of the junction left unmatched. The CDR3 DNA follows: TGTGCCAGCGCAGAGGAACAGGGGGCGAGCACCGGGGAGCTGTTTTTT. It is translated as CASAEEQGASTGELFF.

The chain combines TRBV9 with TRBJ2-2; 14 positions agree with TRBD2. With 10 bases clipped from V and 6 bases from J, the junction kept 5 bases outside the gene matches. Germline V lookup: CDR1 SGDLS, CDR2 YYNGEE. The CDR3 spans 14 residues. The CDR3: CARKGLAGAGELFF. The CDR3 DNA reads as TGTGCCCGAAAGGGACTAGCGGGAGCCGGGGAGCTGTTTTTT.

This clonotype has only a few counts. The chain recombines TRBV29-1 with TRBJ2-7; D might be TRBD1 or TRBD2, each matching 5 bases. Germline V lookup: CDR1 SQVTM, CDR2 ANQGSEA. The CDR3 consists of 13 residues. Trimming removed 4 bases at V and 3 bases at J, with 13 bases between. The CDR3 here is CSVGLGRSYEQYF. The CDR3 bases are TGCAGCGTTGGCCTGGGACGGAGCTACGAGCAGTACTTC.

This chain links TRBV27 with TRBJ2-4; 8 bases line up with TRBD2. The V gene's germline CDR1 is MNHEY and CDR2 SMNVEV (reference sequence). This CDR3 has 13 residues. The V gene end was trimmed by 3 bases and the J gene end by 13 bases; junction bases not matched to a gene: 8. The CDR3: CASSFPHSGKQYF. The CDR3 bases are TGTGCCAGCAGTTTCCCGCATAGCGGGAAGCAGTACTTC.

Concerning this clonotype itself: Given a much more abundant clone one base away, this may be a read error. The DNA of the CDR3 is TGTGCCAGCAGCAAGAACACTGAAGCTTTCTTT. This encodes CASSKNTEAFF. The V call is TRBV6-1, the J call TRBJ1-1; the D is unclear. Germline CDR1 and CDR2: MNHNS and SASEGT. This CDR3 region has 11 residues. V was shortened by 6 bases and J by 1 base, with 3 bases between the two germline ends.

In its sample, this clonotype was seen a few times. This chain connects TRBV9 to TRBJ2-5; TRBD1 might be the D (6 bases). There are 14 residues in the CDR3. V dropped 3 bases and J dropped 5 bases, with 14 bases sitting between them. In germline, CDR1 is SGDLS, CDR2 YYNGEE. The CDR3 sequence is CASSATGKWETQYF. The CDR3 DNA follows: TGTGCCAGCAGCGCTACAGGGAAGTGGGAGACCCAGTACTTC.

Many counts were recorded for this clonotype. This chain joins TRBV6-5 and TRBJ2-2; D unresolved. The CDR3 runs 14 residues. Germline V gene sequence: CDR1 MNHEY, CDR2 SVGAGI. Trimming took off 2 bases at V and 7 bases at J, with 11 bases between the two ends. The CDR3 here is CASSYTQASGELFF. In DNA, the CDR3 is TGTGCCAGCAGTTACACACAAGCGAGCGGGGAGCTGTTTTTT.

This clonotype has a count of ten or more. The rearrangement links TRBV30 to TRBJ2-5, with D tentatively TRBD1 (6 bases). This CDR3 comprises 14 residues. The V end was cut by 0 bases, the J end by 3 bases, with 11 bases between. Germline V CDR1 and CDR2: GTSNPN, SVGIG (reference sequence). Here the CDR3 reads CAWSVEDSEETQYF. Written as DNA, the CDR3 is TGTGCCTGGAGTGTGGAGGACAGTGAAGAGACCCAGTACTTC.

This clonotype was detected a few times. This chain joins TRBV7-9 and TRBJ2-7; 11 bases agree with TRBD2. This CDR3 has 17 residues. V gave up 0 bases and J gave up 2 bases; unmatched junction bases: 6. Germline lookup yields CDR1 SEHNR and CDR2 FQNEAQ (reference sequence). The CDR3 nucleotides are TGTGCCAGCAGCTTAGCGTCCCATAGCGGGAGGGCCTACGAGCAGTACTTC. Amino acid sequence: CASSLASHSGRAYEQYF.

This clonotype showed up just a few times. The chain joins TRBV5-6 to TRBJ1-1; D possibly corresponds to TRBD1 (6 bases). Between the trimmed V and J ends, which lost 5 bases and 6 bases, there was a span of 35 bases. The CDR3 runs to 20 residues. Germline V CDR1 and CDR2: SGHDT, YYEEEE. CDR3 sequence reads: CASRFGKNWGGRGRSPEAFF. The DNA of the CDR3 is TGTGCCAGCAGGTTTGGTAAAAATTGGGGGGGGCGCGGACGGTCACCTGAAGCTTTCTTT. The full variable domain, in which reference TRBV5-6 and TRBJ1-1 provide the parts outside the CDR3, is DAGVTQSPTHLIKTRGQQVTLRCSPKSGHDTVSWYQQALGQGPQFIFQYYEEEERQRGNFPDRFSGHQFPNYSSELNVNALLLGDSALYLCASRFGKNWGGRGRSPEAFFGQGTRLTVV.

The chain joins TRBV7-3 to TRBJ2-2; D possibly matches TRBD1 or TRBD2 (6 bases each). The V gene lost 1 base and the J gene lost 1 base, with 7 bases spanning the gap. Germline V lookup: CDR1 SGHTA, CDR2 FQGTGA. This CDR3 is built from 15 residues. For the CDR3, the DNA is TGTGCCAGCAGCTTAAAGGGGGGGAACACCGGGGAGCTGTTTTTT. It codes for CASSLKGGNTGELFF.

About this clonotype: A read error may account for a junction end that differs from germline. The gene calls are TRBV7-2 and TRBJ2-7; D unclear. The length of the CDR3 is 15 residues. CDR1 and CDR2 from the germline V gene are SGHTA and FQGNSA. The CDR3 here is CASSLVPGSPYERYF. The CDR3 DNA is TGTGCCAGCAGCTTAGTACCGGGTTCTCCCTACGAGCGGTACTTC.